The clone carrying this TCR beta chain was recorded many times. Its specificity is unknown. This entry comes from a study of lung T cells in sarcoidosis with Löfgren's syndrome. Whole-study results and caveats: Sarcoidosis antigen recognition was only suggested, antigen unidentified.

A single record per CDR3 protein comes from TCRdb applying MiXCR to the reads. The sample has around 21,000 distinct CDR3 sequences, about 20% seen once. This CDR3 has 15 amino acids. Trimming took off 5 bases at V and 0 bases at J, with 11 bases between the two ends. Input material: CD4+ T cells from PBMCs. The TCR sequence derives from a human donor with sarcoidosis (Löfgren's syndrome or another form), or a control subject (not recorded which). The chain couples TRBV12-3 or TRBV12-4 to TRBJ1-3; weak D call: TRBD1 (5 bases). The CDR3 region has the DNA TGTGCCAGCAGTCCTCCGGGGCTCTCTGGAAACACCATATATTTT. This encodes CASSPPGLSGNTIYF.